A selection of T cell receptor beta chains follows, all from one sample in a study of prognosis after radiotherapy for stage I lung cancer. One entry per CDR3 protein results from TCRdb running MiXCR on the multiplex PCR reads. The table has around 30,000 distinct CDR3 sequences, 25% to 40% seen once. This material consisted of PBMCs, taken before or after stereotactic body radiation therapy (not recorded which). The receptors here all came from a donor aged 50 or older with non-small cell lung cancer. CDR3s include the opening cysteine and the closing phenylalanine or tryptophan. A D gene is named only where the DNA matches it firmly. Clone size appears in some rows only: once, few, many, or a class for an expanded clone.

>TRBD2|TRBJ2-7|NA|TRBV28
CASSSVGTNTCEQYF
TGTGCCAGCAGTTCCGTCGGGACTAACACTTGCGAGCAGTACTTC
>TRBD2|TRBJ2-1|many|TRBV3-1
CASTRGGGRNFNEQFF
TGTGCCAGCACCCGGGGGGGCGGGAGGAATTTCAATGAGCAGTTCTTC
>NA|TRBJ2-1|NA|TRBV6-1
CATVTGRSEQFF
TGTGCCACCGTGACAGGGAGGTCTGAGCAGTTCTTC
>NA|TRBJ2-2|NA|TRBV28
CASSSRGSTGELFF
TGTGCCAGCAGTTCAAGAGGGTCCACCGGGGAGCTGTTTTTT
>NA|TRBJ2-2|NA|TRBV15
CATSTRDSTGELFF
TGTGCCACCAGCACGCGGGATTCCACCGGTGAGCTGTTTTTT
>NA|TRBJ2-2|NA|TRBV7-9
CANTGELFF
TGTGCGAACACCGGGGAGCTGTTTTTT
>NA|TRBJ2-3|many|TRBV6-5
CASSYSSGWGTDTQYF
TGTGCCAGCAGTTACTCGAGCGGGTGGGGCACAGATACGCAGTATTTT
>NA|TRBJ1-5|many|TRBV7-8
CASSPGPGKGQPQHF
TGTGCCAGCAGCCCGGGGCCAGGTAAAGGTCAGCCCCAGCATTTT
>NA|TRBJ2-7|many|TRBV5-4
CASSEPPGSKLGEQYF
TGTGCCAGCAGCGAGCCTCCGGGCTCCAAATTGGGCGAGCAGTACTTC
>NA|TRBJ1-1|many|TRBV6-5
CASSSERIDRMNTEAFF
TGTGCCAGCAGTTCCGAGAGGATCGACAGGATGAACACTGAAGCTTTCTTT
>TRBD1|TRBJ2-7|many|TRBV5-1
CASSLDRGSYEQYF
TGCGCCAGCAGCTTGGACAGGGGATCCTACGAGCAGTACTTC
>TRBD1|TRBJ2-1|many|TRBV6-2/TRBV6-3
CASSTGANPNDF
TGTGCCAGCAGTACAGGGGCTAACCCTAATGACTTC
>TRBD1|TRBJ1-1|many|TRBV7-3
CASSLKGTGGLAFF
TGTGCCAGCAGCTTAAAGGGGACAGGGGGCCTAGCTTTCTTT
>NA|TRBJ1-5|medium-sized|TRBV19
CASSIINGWGGVSNQPQHF
TGTGCCAGTAGTATAATTAATGGTTGGGGGGGTGTTAGCAATCAGCCCCAGCATTTT
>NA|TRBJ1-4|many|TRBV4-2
CASSQVLGNEKLFF
TGTGCCAGCAGCCAAGTTCTGGGAAATGAAAAACTGTTTTTT
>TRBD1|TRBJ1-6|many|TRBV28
CASSSRDSSYNSPLHF
TGTGCCAGCAGTTCCCGGGACAGCTCCTATAATTCACCCCTCCACTTT
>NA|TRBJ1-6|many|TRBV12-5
CASGLVRGDYNSPLHF
TGTGCTAGTGGTTTGGTAAGGGGGGATTATAATTCACCCCTCCACTTT
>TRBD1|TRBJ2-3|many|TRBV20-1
CSSSRGRGTDTQYF
TGCAGTTCGTCCAGGGGGCGAGGCACAGATACGCAGTATTTT
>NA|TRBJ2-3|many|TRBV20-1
CSARDSRGASDTQYF
TGCAGTGCTAGAGATTCCAGGGGTGCCTCAGATACGCAGTATTTT
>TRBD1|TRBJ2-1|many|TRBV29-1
CSVPKPGQGDNEQFF
TGCAGCGTTCCCAAACCGGGACAGGGTGACAATGAGCAGTTCTTC
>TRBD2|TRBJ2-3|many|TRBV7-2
CASSPLAGVLDTQYF
TGTGCCAGCAGCCCACTAGCGGGAGTATTGGATACGCAGTATTTT
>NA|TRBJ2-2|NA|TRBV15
CATSRDRGAGELFF
TGTGCCACCAGCAGAGATAGAGGGGCCGGGGAGCTGTTTTTT
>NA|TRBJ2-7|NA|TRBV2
CASSADVSYEQHF
TGTGCCAGCAGTGCGGATGTTTCCTACGAGCAGCACTTC
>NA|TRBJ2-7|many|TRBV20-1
CSARAGLSYEQYF
TGCAGTGCTAGAGCGGGCCTCTCCTACGAGCAGTACTTC
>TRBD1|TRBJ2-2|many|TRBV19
CASSNRGRRSGELFF
TGTGCCAGCAGTAACAGGGGGCGCCGATCCGGGGAGCTGTTTTTT
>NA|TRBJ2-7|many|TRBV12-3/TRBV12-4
CASSLRQGKTSYEQYF
TGTGCCAGCAGTTTGAGGCAGGGTAAAACCTCCTACGAGCAGTACTTC
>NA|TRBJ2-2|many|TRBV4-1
CASSHLADGELFF
TGCGCCAGCAGCCACTTGGCGGACGGGGAGCTGTTTTTT
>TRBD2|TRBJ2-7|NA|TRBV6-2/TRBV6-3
CASSFTGTRGRTYEQYF
TGCGCCAGCAGTTTTACCGGGACTAGAGGGAGAACTTACGAGCAGTACTTC
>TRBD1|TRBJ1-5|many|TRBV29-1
CSVEDLRDSRNQPQHF
TGCAGCGTTGAGGACCTTCGGGACAGCCGCAATCAGCCCCAGCATTTT
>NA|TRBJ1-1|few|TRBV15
CATSRCWGRGPTEAFF
TGTGCCACCAGCAGATGTTGGGGCAGGGGCCCGACTGAAGCTTTCTTT
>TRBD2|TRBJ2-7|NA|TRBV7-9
CASSPEILTSVRDEQYF
TGTGCCAGCAGCCCCGAGATTCTGACTAGCGTGAGAGACGAGCAGTACTTC
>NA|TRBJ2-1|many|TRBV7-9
CASSLPGVTYNEQFF
TGTGCCAGCAGCCTTCCCGGGGTCACCTACAATGAGCAGTTCTTC
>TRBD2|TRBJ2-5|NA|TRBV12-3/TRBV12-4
CASSSLSGTRGYTQYF
TGTGCCAGCAGTTCGCTTTCCGGGACTAGGGGGTATACCCAGTACTTC
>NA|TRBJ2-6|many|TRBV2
CASSGRTGANVPTF
TGTGCCAGCAGTGGGCGGACTGGGGCCAACGTCCCGACTTTC
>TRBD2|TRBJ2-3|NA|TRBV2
CASSEAFLAGAVTQYF
TGTGCCAGCAGTGAAGCGTTTCTAGCGGGAGCGGTTACGCAGTATTTT
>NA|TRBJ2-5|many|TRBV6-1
CASYRRGETQYF
TGTGCCAGCTATAGGAGGGGAGAGACCCAGTACTTC
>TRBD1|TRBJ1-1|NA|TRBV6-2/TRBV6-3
CASSEVGRGTEAFF
TGTGCCAGCAGTGAAGTCGGCAGGGGGACTGAAGCTTTCTTT
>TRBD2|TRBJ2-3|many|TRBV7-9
CASSFSTRTSGFSAFRGTQYF
TGTGCCAGCAGCTTCTCTACACGGACTAGCGGGTTCTCGGCCTTTAGGGGTACGCAGTATTTT
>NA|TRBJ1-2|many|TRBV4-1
CASSQRDFRGYTF
TGCGCCAGCAGCCAGAGGGATTTTCGGGGCTACACCTTC
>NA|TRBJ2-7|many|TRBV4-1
CASSQEGGRGIYEQYF
TGCGCCAGCAGCCAAGAAGGGGGGAGGGGGATCTACGAGCAGTACTTC
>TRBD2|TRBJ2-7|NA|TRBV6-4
CATDRGLAVAEYGQYF
TGTGCCACCGACCGGGGACTAGCGGTAGCGGAGTACGGTCAGTACTTC
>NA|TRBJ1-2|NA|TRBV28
CASSRQSDYGYTF
TGTGCCAGCAGTCGACAGTCTGACTATGGCTACACCTTC
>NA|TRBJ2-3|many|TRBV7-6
CASSSRSQGTQYF
TGTGCCAGCAGCTCCCGATCCCAGGGGACGCAGTATTTT
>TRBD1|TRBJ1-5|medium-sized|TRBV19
CASSIGAVADRNNQPQHF
TGTGCCAGTAGTATAGGGGCGGTGGCGGACAGGAACAATCAGCCCCAGCATTTT
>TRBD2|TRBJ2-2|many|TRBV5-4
CASKDLMRGRDGELFF
TGTGCCAGCAAAGATCTAATGCGCGGGAGAGACGGGGAGCTGTTTTTT
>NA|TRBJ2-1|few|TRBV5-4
CASSFDPGTINEQFF
TGTGCCAGCAGCTTTGATCCCGGGACCATAAATGAGCAGTTCTTC
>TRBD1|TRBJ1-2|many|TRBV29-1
CSVEDGTGGNGYTF
TGCAGCGTTGAAGATGGCACAGGGGGCAATGGCTACACCTTC
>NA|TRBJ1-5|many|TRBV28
CAILPGQGQPQHF
TGTGCCATCCTGCCGGGGCAGGGTCAGCCCCAGCATTTT
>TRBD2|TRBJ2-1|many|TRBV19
CASSLDLAGGGEQFF
TGTGCCAGTAGTCTTGACCTAGCGGGAGGCGGTGAGCAGTTCTTC